The 19 T cell receptor beta chains below were found in one sample sequenced in a study of blood T cell repertoires in COVID-19. Profiled with immunoSEQ multiplex PCR; TCRdb holds only in-frame clones, not every one. The sample shows roughly 260,000 clones, 75% to 90% of them seen only once. The sample taken for sequencing was PBMCs or T cells enriched from blood (not recorded which). Every receptor here comes from a young woman with acute COVID-19.

The rearrangement joins TRBV5-4 to TRBJ1-4; D call uncertain. CDR3 length equals 14 residues. The V end was cut by 0 bases, the J end by 6 bases, with 9 bases between. From germline, CDR1 is SGHNT and CDR2 YYREEE (reference sequence). CDR3 nucleotide sequence: TGTGCCAGCAGCTTGGATGTTGGAGATGAAAAACTGTTTTTT. Protein product: CASSLDVGDEKLFF.

The chain employs TRBV11-1 and TRBJ1-1; 8 nucleotides agree with TRBD1. V lost 3 bases, J lost 1 base, and 4 bases stayed unmatched. Germline CDR1 SGHAT, CDR2 FQDESV (reference sequence). The CDR3 spans 15 residues. The CDR3 loop reads CASSFIGQGNTEAFF. The CDR3 nucleotides read TGTGCCAGCAGCTTTATCGGACAGGGGAACACTGAAGCTTTCTTT.

The chain is built from TRBV30 and TRBJ1-2, with no clear D. This CDR3 has 12 amino acids. Trimming left V 7 bases short and J 7 bases short, with 16 bases between. Germline assignment: CDR1 GTSNPN and CDR2 SVGIG (reference sequence). CDR3 in DNA: TGTGCCTCGAATGGAGGAGGCAGTGGCTACACCTTC. Translating it yields CASNGGGSGYTF.

This sequence joins TRBV29-1 and TRBJ1-4; D call uncertain. CDR1 SQVTM and CDR2 ANQGSEA come from the germline V gene. This CDR3 is 12 amino acids long. V shed 1 base and J shed 6 bases, with 6 bases lying between them. DNA of the CDR3: TGCAGCGTTGAAGTGAGGGATGAAAAACTGTTTTTT. Protein product: CSVEVRDEKLFF.

This sequence joins TRBV13 and TRBJ1-6, with 8 bases matching TRBD1. The V gene end was trimmed by 6 bases and the J gene end by 1 base; junction bases not matched to a gene: 8. CDR3 size: 17 residues. Germline assignment: CDR1 PRHDT and CDR2 FYEKMQ (reference sequence). CDR3 sequence (DNA): TGTGCCAGCAGTCTCGGAAGGACAGGGTCCTATAATTCACCCCTCCACTTT. Translated: CASSLGRTGSYNSPLHF.

This chain joins TRBV14 and TRBJ1-6; tentatively, D is TRBD1 (6 bases). This CDR3 has 16 residues. The germline gives CDR1 SGHDN, CDR2 FVKESK. Trimming took 1 base from V and 7 from J, leaving 14 bases between them. CDR3 region: CASSQGGTRPNSPLHF. CDR3 nucleotide sequence: TGTGCCAGCAGCCAAGGAGGGACACGTCCAAATTCACCCCTCCACTTT.

This clone was counted a single time. The chain uses TRBV4-2 and TRBJ2-2; no reliable D call. Per germline, CDR1 LGHNA and CDR2 YNFKEQ. CDR3 length equals 14 residues. The V end lost 0 bases, the J end lost 8 bases, and 10 bases lay between the germline ends. CDR3 protein: CASSQESGEGELFF. The CDR3 nucleotides read TGTGCCAGCAGCCAAGAGTCAGGCGAGGGGGAGCTGTTTTTT.

The J gene is TRBJ1-5, the V gene TRBV28; 9 positions match TRBD1. CDR1 MDHEN and CDR2 SYDVKM come from the germline V gene. The V segment lost 8 bases and the J segment 5 bases; nucleotides outside the gene matches: 10. The CDR3 covers 15 residues. The CDR3 protein is CASSTTGQGDQPQHF. The CDR3 DNA reads TGTGCCAGCTCAACGACGGGACAGGGAGATCAGCCCCAGCATTTT.

This clone was seen just once. The V gene is TRBV18, the J gene TRBJ2-2; D might be TRBD1 (5 bases). This CDR3 region has 17 residues. Trimming removed 3 bases at V and 3 bases at J, with 17 bases between. Germline V gene sequence: CDR1 KGHSH, CDR2 LQKENI. CDR3 bases: TGTGCCAGCTCACCGTCCGCAGGGCCTCGTGACACCGGGGAGCTGTTTTTT. As protein: CASSPSAGPRDTGELFF.

The chain links TRBV20-1 to TRBJ2-5; the D gene is possibly TRBD1 (6 bases). From germline, CDR1 is DFQATT and CDR2 SNEGSKA (reference sequence). The CDR3 has 14 amino acids. V lost 3 bases and J lost 5, with 16 bases in between. The CDR3 sequence is CSASKDRRSETQYF. In DNA, the CDR3 is TGCAGTGCTAGTAAAGACAGGCGATCGGAGACCCAGTACTTC.

The J gene is TRBJ1-2, the V gene TRBV6-5; TRBD1 is a possible D gene (6 bases). Germline CDR1 and CDR2: MNHEY and SVGAGI. Between the trimmed V and J ends, which lost 6 bases and 8 bases, there was a span of 16 bases. The CDR3 consists of 13 residues. The CDR3 DNA sequence: TGTGCCAGCAGAACACAGGGACATAGAGGCTACACCTTC. This translates into CASRTQGHRGYTF.

This sequence joins TRBV2 and TRBJ1-1; no definite D call. The germline V gene encodes CDR1 SNHLY and CDR2 FYNNEI. The CDR3 spans 15 residues. Trimming cost V 8 bases and J 6 bases, with 22 bases left between them. CDR3 in DNA: TGTGCCAGCGCGGCAGGACGGGGAGGGTACGCTGAAGCTTTCTTT. It encodes CASAAGRGGYAEAFF.

CDR3 sequence: CASSPWTGLGTDTQYF. DNA of the CDR3: TGTGCCAGCAGTCCATGGACAGGGCTAGGCACAGATACGCAGTATTTT. The chain is built from TRBV28 and TRBJ2-3; 8 bases fit TRBD1. CDR1 is MDHEN and CDR2 is SYDVKM in the germline V gene. CDR3 length: 16 residues. The ends lost 5 bases at V and 1 base at J; junction bases unmatched: 8.

The rearrangement joins TRBV7-2 to TRBJ2-7, with D maybe TRBD2 (5 bases). This CDR3 has 13 amino acids. Trimming took off 2 bases at V and 5 bases at J, with 10 bases between the two ends. Germline CDR1 and CDR2: SGHTA and FQGNSA. The CDR3 here is CASSLQVGDEQYF. The CDR3 nucleotides are TGTGCCAGCAGCTTACAGGTCGGGGACGAGCAGTACTTC.

The rearrangement links TRBV19 to TRBJ2-1; D possibly corresponds to TRBD2 (5 bases). The V end was cut by 7 bases, the J end by 0 bases, with 13 bases between. The CDR3 runs to 15 residues. CDR1 is LNHDA and CDR2 is SQIVND in the germline V gene (reference sequence). CDR3: CASNPSGPSYNEQFF. In DNA, the CDR3 is TGTGCCAGTAACCCCAGCGGACCCTCCTACAATGAGCAGTTCTTC. Complete variable domain (other parts from reference TRBV19 and TRBJ2-1): DGGITQSPKYLFRKEGQNVTLSCEQNLNHDAMYWYRQDPGQGLRLIYYSQIVNDFQKGDIAEGYSVSREKKESFPLTVTSAQKNPTAFYLCASNPSGPSYNEQFFGPGTRLTVL.

The chain is built from TRBV25-1 and TRBJ2-1; no reliable D call. Between the trimmed V and J ends, which lost 4 bases and 9 bases, there was a span of 16 bases. The CDR3 is 14 residues long. The germline V gene has CDR1 MGHDK and CDR2 SYGVNS. CDR3 in DNA: TGTGCCAGCAGTGGACTCCAAGGCGTGAGTGAGCAGTTCTTC. Residues: CASSGLQGVSEQFF.

V usage is TRBV25-1 and J usage is TRBJ2-1; tentatively, D is TRBD2 (5 bases). Trimming pared 8 bases from V and 3 bases from J, leaving 14 bases between. The CDR3 covers 14 residues. Germline V gene sequence: CDR1 MGHDK, CDR2 SYGVNS. This CDR3 is CASGGDVGYNEQFF. The CDR3 coding sequence is TGTGCCAGCGGAGGAGACGTGGGCTACAATGAGCAGTTCTTC.

The chain has TRBV7-9 and TRBJ2-1; D unclear. V lost 3 bases and J lost 5, with 5 bases in between. Looked up from germline, CDR1 is SEHNR and CDR2 is FQNEAQ (reference sequence). The CDR3 is 12 residues long. For the CDR3, the DNA is TGTGCCAGCAGCTTTGGAGACAATGAGCAGTTCTTC. Translated, it gives CASSFGDNEQFF.

The chain carries TRBV4-3 and TRBJ2-6, with TRBD1 matching over 7 bases. Losses at the gene ends were 0 bases for V and 0 bases for J; bases not matched to a gene: 11. From germline, CDR1 is LGHNA and CDR2 YSLEER. The CDR3 has 20 residues. In nucleotides, the CDR3 is TGCGCCAGCAGCCAAGAGGGAGACAGGGCGCCTAGCTCTGGGGCCAACGTCCTGACTTTC. It yields the protein CASSQEGDRAPSSGANVLTF.